These 9 T cell receptor beta chains were sequenced from one sample in a study of shared clonotypes between healthy human individuals. Measured with immunoSEQ multiplex PCR; TCRdb has only the in-frame clones, and not every one. The sample comprises about 1 million clones, approximately 76% of which are singletons, and 1.2% to 1.5% rests with the top ten. Sequencing used memory CD4+ T cells sorted from blood. Subset defined: CD45RA-negative fraction. The source of these receptors is a young man in good health.

V is TRBV6-6 and J is TRBJ1-5; D perhaps matches TRBD1 (5 bases). The CDR3 spans 13 residues. Trimming shortened V by 7 bases and J by 3 bases, and 10 bases separated the two germline ends. The germline V gene has CDR1 MNHNY and CDR2 SVGAGI (reference sequence). Written as DNA, the CDR3 is TGTGCCAGCACGGAAGGGACCAATCAGCCCCAGCATTTT. The encoded protein is CASTEGTNQPQHF.

The rearrangement uses TRBV27 and TRBJ2-7, with 9 bases aligning to TRBD2. In germline, CDR1 is MNHEY, CDR2 SMNVEV (reference sequence). Trimming took 2 bases from V and 11 from J; bases not matched to a gene: 4. The CDR3 is 12 residues long. CDR3 amino acids: CASSLAGGPKYF. The DNA for the CDR3 is TGTGCCAGCAGTTTAGCGGGAGGGCCCAAGTACTTC.

This clone was observed a few times. This rearrangement joins TRBV6-1 to TRBJ2-7; D is unclear. This CDR3 contains 11 residues. The V gene's germline CDR1 is MNHNS and CDR2 SASEGT. V was clipped by 3 bases and J by 4 bases, with 4 bases between them. The CDR3 sequence: CASSDFYEQYF. DNA of the CDR3: TGTGCCAGCAGTGATTTTTACGAGCAGTACTTC.

The J gene is TRBJ1-2, the V gene TRBV28; D unresolved. Trimming shortened V by 8 bases and J by 2 bases, and 18 bases separated the two germline ends. The CDR3 is made up of 15 amino acids. CDR1 is MDHEN and CDR2 is SYDVKM in the germline V gene. CDR3 DNA: TGTGCCAGCCAACGGGCACCACTTAAAAACTATGGCTACACCTTC. Encoded protein: CASQRAPLKNYGYTF.

This chain connects TRBV21-1 to TRBJ2-7; the table's D call, TRBD2, has no DNA check behind it. TRBV21-1 is listed as a pseudogene. The CDR3 sequence is 18 residues long. The CDR3 reads CASSKVSPGEKDSYEQYF. The CDR3 region has the DNA TGTGCCAGCAGCAAAGTAAGTCCCGGGGAAAAGGACTCCTACGAGCAGTACTTC.

Remarks on this clone: This CDR3 is also generated by other DNA sequences in the sample. V and J are TRBV27 and TRBJ1-2, with D unclear. V lost 2 bases and J lost 2, with 6 bases in between. This CDR3 spans 13 amino acids. CDR1 and CDR2 (germline): MNHEY, SMNVEV (reference sequence). The CDR3 here is CASSLNGNYGYTF. CDR3 bases: TGTGCCAGCAGTTTAAACGGGAACTATGGCTACACCTTC.

This clone was picked up a small number of times. The chain is built from TRBV7-2 and TRBJ2-4, with D perhaps matching TRBD2 (6 bases). The CDR3 has 13 residues. The germline V gene has CDR1 SGHTA and CDR2 FQGNSA. Trimming shortened V by 5 bases and J by 8 bases, and 13 bases separated the two germline ends. CDR3 protein: CASSQLRGYIQYF. The CDR3 bases are TGTGCCAGCAGCCAACTCCGGGGGTACATTCAGTACTTC.

The DNA of the CDR3 is TGCGCCAGCAGCCAAGATCTAGAGTCTAGCGGGAGGGTGAGCACAGATACGCAGTATTTT. Translating it yields CASSQDLESSGRVSTDTQYF. The V gene is TRBV4-3, the J gene TRBJ2-3; 12 positions agree with TRBD2. Germline trimming cut 0 bases from V and 0 bases from J; bases unmatched to any gene: 10. This CDR3 spans 20 amino acids. Looked up from germline, CDR1 is LGHNA and CDR2 is YSLEER.

The chain carries TRBV5-1 and TRBJ2-3; tentative D call: TRBD2 (6 bases). Germline V CDR1 and CDR2: SGHRS, YFSETQ. This CDR3 contains 14 residues. Trimming took off 4 bases at V and 5 bases at J, with 14 bases between the two ends. The CDR3 here is CASSPGDPGDTQYF. In nucleotides, the CDR3 is TGCGCCAGCAGCCCGGGGGATCCAGGAGATACGCAGTATTTT. The full variable domain, rest sourced from reference TRBV5-1 and TRBJ2-3, is KAGVTQTPRYLIKTRGQQVTLSCSPISGHRSVSWYQQTPGQGLQFLFEYFSETQRNKGNFPGRFSGRQFSNSRSEMNVSTLELGDSALYLCASSPGDPGDTQYFGPGTRLTVL.